Presented here are 10 T cell receptor beta chains from one specimen sequenced in a study of monozygotic twins with inflammatory bowel disease. Reanalyzing the 5' RACE reads, TCRdb keeps one entry per CDR3 protein, without DNA. The repertoire table contains 110,000 to 150,000 distinct CDR3 sequences. Sequencing was performed on blood. The receptors here all came from a human donor with ulcerative colitis or Crohn's disease, or a healthy co-twin of an affected twin (not recorded which).

The rearrangement joins TRBV6-1 to TRBJ2-5; the TRBD2 assignment by TCRdb is unverifiable without DNA. The length of the CDR3 is 15 residues. Germline assignment: CDR1 MNHNS and CDR2 SASEGT. CDR3: CATSRLSRTQETQYF.

This chain connects TRBV28 to TRBJ1-1. The CDR3 has 16 amino acids. The germline CDR1 and CDR2 sequences are MDHEN and SYDVKM. CDR3: CASTDSGRFMNTEAFF. Filled out from reference TRBV28 and TRBJ1-1, the complete variable domain reads DVKVTQSSRYLVKRTGEKVFLECVQDMDHENMFWYRQDPGLGLRLIYFSYDVKMKEKGDIPEGYSVSREKKERFSLILESASTNQTSMYLCASTDSGRFMNTEAFFGQGTRLTVV.

The chain is built from TRBV14 and TRBJ1-1; the TRBD1 assignment by TCRdb is unverifiable without DNA. Germline V gene data show CDR1 as SGHDN and CDR2 as FVKESK. The CDR3 runs 16 residues. The CDR3 reads CASSPPLTGGNTEAFF.

The CDR3: CSARVLIGIGELFF. V gene TRBV20-1 combines with J gene TRBJ2-2. The CDR3 is 14 amino acids. Germline loops: CDR1 DFQATT, CDR2 SNEGSKA (reference sequence).

The chain links TRBV5-1 to TRBJ1-6; TCRdb's D gene call, TRBD1, goes unchecked for lack of DNA. Per the germline V gene, CDR1 is SGHRS and CDR2 is YFSETQ. The CDR3 runs to 14 residues. CDR3 region: CASSGDRAESPLHF.

This chain's CDR3 is CASSLSSSTSTDTQYF. This chain uses TRBV7-2 with TRBJ2-3. CDR3 size: 16 residues. Looked up from germline, CDR1 is SGHTA and CDR2 is FQGNSA.

This chain connects TRBV7-2 to TRBJ2-4. Germline V gene lookup returns CDR1 SGHTA and CDR2 FQGNSA. The CDR3 contains 15 residues. Here the CDR3 reads CASSLAVLAKNIQYF.

The genes are TRBV27 and TRBJ2-4; without DNA, the TCRdb call of TRBD1 cannot be checked. The CDR3 covers 15 residues. From germline, CDR1 is MNHEY and CDR2 SMNVEV (reference sequence). This CDR3 reads CASSKNRDARGIQYF.

V and J are TRBV7-9 and TRBJ1-2; TCRdb indicates TRBD1, and absent DNA this call remains unverified. This CDR3 spans 15 amino acids. Germline CDR1 is SEHNR and CDR2 is FQNEAQ (reference sequence). The CDR3 spells CASSLEGAILRGYTF.

The chain uses TRBV5-4 and TRBJ1-2; TCRdb returns TRBD1, unconfirmable since there is no DNA. The germline V gene encodes CDR1 SGHNT and CDR2 YYREEE (reference sequence). This CDR3 is 15 amino acids long. CDR3 loop: CASSFGDIKPRGYTF.